The subject of this entry is one T cell receptor (beta chain). The antigen is unknown. Measured with immunoSEQ multiplex PCR; TCRdb has only the in-frame clones, and not every one. Here the sample spans 950,000 to 1,100,000 clones, 70% to 80% being singletons. The data stem from a study of shared clonotypes between healthy human individuals. Partitioning of CD4+ cells yielded a CD45RA+ naive subset and a CD45RA-negative memory subset. V was pared by 1 base and J by 7 bases, with 7 bases of the junction left unmatched. The CDR3 runs to 17 residues. Germline assignment: CDR1 MGHRA and CDR2 YSYEKL. Study observations and caveats: The study found about 5% of naive CD4 clonotypes shared across a few donors. Clonotype sharing among donors, it was expected, would be affected by sequencing depth.

V usage is TRBV4-1 and J usage is TRBJ2-1; 13 bases line up with TRBD2. The sample taken for sequencing was memory CD4+ T cells sorted from blood. As to subset: CD45RA-negative fraction. The clonotype was recovered from a man aged 18 to 35 in good health. CDR3 in amino acids: CASSQVNELAGGNEQFF. The CDR3 nucleotides are TGCGCCAGCAGCCAAGTAAATGAACTAGCGGGGGGGAATGAGCAGTTCTTC.